The 11 T cell receptor beta chains presented below share a single source sample, sequenced in a study of T-cell reconstitution after alpha-beta-depleted transplantation in children. Unique molecular identifiers featured in how the TCRbeta library was prepared. MiXCR, run by TCRdb on the PCR reads, gives a single entry per CDR3 protein. The profile shows 600,000 to 800,000 distinct CDR3 sequences, 10% to 15% of them singletons. Source: PBMCs, taken before TCRalphabeta/CD19-depleted stem cell transplant. All receptors derive from a girl aged 2 to 9 with congenital amegakaryocytic thrombocytopenia, due to receive a stem cell transplant.

The CDR3, as DNA: TGTGCCAGCAGTCGCGAACAGGGGGCTAGCTATGGCTACACCTTC. Amino acid sequence: CASSREQGASYGYTF. This chain joins TRBV27 and TRBJ1-2; 9 positions match TRBD1. Germline V gene sequence: CDR1 MNHEY, CDR2 SMNVEV (reference sequence). The V gene end was trimmed by 5 bases and the J gene end by 4 bases; junction bases not matched to a gene: 8. The length of the CDR3 is 15 residues.

This clonotype showed up many times. In DNA, the CDR3 is TGTGCCAGCAGCTTGTCCACGGGAACCTACAATGAGCAGTTCTTC. Its translation is CASSLSTGTYNEQFF. The genes are TRBV7-6 and TRBJ2-1; possible D gene TRBD2, 5 bases. Germline V gene sequence: CDR1 SGHVS, CDR2 FNYEAQ. This CDR3 is 15 amino acids long. Trimming took off 3 bases at V and 2 bases at J, with 11 bases between the two ends. Complete variable domain (other parts from reference TRBV7-6 and TRBJ2-1): GAGVSQSPRYKVTKRGQDVALRCDPISGHVSLYWYRQALGQGPEFLTYFNYEAQQDKSGLPNDRFSAERPEGSISTLTIQRTEQRDSAMYRCASSLSTGTYNEQFFGPGTRLTVL.

At least ten counts were recorded for this clonotype. The genes are TRBV7-9 and TRBJ2-3; D unresolved. The CDR3 is 14 residues long. The V gene's germline CDR1 is SEHNR and CDR2 FQNEAQ (reference sequence). Trimming took off 8 bases at V and 2 bases at J, with 14 bases between the two ends. The CDR3 here is CASPRTQDTDTQYF. As DNA, the CDR3 is TGTGCCAGCCCCAGGACCCAAGACACAGATACGCAGTATTTT.

This chain links TRBV29-1 with TRBJ2-5; D ambiguous. CDR3 length equals 10 residues. Looked up from germline, CDR1 is SQVTM and CDR2 is ANQGSEA. With 2 bases removed from V and 5 bases from J, the gap between germline ends came to 3 bases. CDR3 amino acids: CSVEWETQYF. The CDR3 DNA reads TGCAGCGTTGAATGGGAGACCCAGTACTTC.

This clonotype occurred a few times. The V and J genes are TRBV15 and TRBJ2-2; unclear D gene. V lost 0 bases to trimming and J lost 0 bases, with 11 bases between them. CDR3 length: 17 amino acids. Germline loops: CDR1 LNHNV, CDR2 YYDKDF (reference sequence). CDR3 region: CATSRDRSVANTGELFF. As DNA, the CDR3 is TGTGCCACCAGCAGAGATCGTTCCGTCGCGAACACCGGGGAGCTGTTTTTT.

This clonotype was found many times. This chain connects TRBV28 to TRBJ1-5; 9 bases fit TRBD1. CDR1 MDHEN and CDR2 SYDVKM come from the germline V gene. Unmatched junction bases numbered 8, after V lost 4 bases and J lost 4 bases. This CDR3 has 16 residues. CDR3 nucleotides: TGTGCCAGCAGTTACCCGGGACAGGGAGGGAATCAGCCCCAGCATTTT. Its protein product is CASSYPGQGGNQPQHF.

This clonotype was seen ten or more times. The rearrangement joins TRBV28 to TRBJ1-6; D uncertain. The CDR3 is 14 amino acids. CDR1 and CDR2 from the germline V gene are MDHEN and SYDVKM. V was trimmed by 7 bases and J by 7 bases, leaving 14 bases between them. The CDR3 DNA is TGTGCCAGCACTCAAGGGCAGGCGAATTCACCCCTCCACTTT. It codes for CASTQGQANSPLHF.

This chain joins TRBV10-3 and TRBJ2-2; D unresolved. V was shortened by 0 bases and J by 6 bases, with 2 bases between the two germline ends. This CDR3 is built from 12 residues. Germline assignment: CDR1 ENHRY and CDR2 SYGVKD. In DNA, the CDR3 is TGTGCCATCAGTGAGTCGTCCGGGGAGCTGTTTTTT. Translating it yields CAISESSGELFF.

The rearrangement uses TRBV5-1 and TRBJ2-2; possibly TRBD2 for D (6 bases). In germline, CDR1 is SGHRS, CDR2 YFSETQ. V was shortened by 4 bases and J by 3 bases, with 13 bases between the two germline ends. CDR3 length: 15 residues. As DNA, the CDR3 is TGCGCCAGCAGCCCGAGCGGGTGGGACACCGGGGAGCTGTTTTTT. As protein: CASSPSGWDTGELFF.

This clonotype was seen repeatedly, ten times or more. The chain carries TRBV5-1 and TRBJ2-1; D is unclear. Looked up from germline, CDR1 is SGHRS and CDR2 is YFSETQ. Trimming cost V 2 bases and J 5 bases, with 11 bases left between them. The CDR3 sequence is 14 residues long. The DNA for the CDR3 is TGCGCCAGCAGCTTCTTGGCGGAAAACAATGAGCAGTTCTTC. Amino acids: CASSFLAENNEQFF.

This clonotype was seen more than once but under ten times. The chain has TRBV15 and TRBJ1-1; D unclear. Germline-derived CDR1 and CDR2 are LNHNV and YYDKDF (reference sequence). The CDR3 extends over 15 amino acids. Trimming stripped 0 bases from V and 4 bases from J, with 12 bases between. CDR3 region: CATSRDKAGGTEAFF. The CDR3 DNA sequence: TGTGCCACCAGCAGAGATAAAGCAGGAGGCACTGAAGCTTTCTTT.